Only a few counts were recorded for the clone carrying this T cell receptor (beta chain). What it recognizes is unknown. There are 14 residues in the CDR3. The germline V gene encodes CDR1 MDHEN and CDR2 SYDVKM. V lost 1 base to trimming and J lost 6 bases, with 9 bases between them. Expressed TCRB transcripts were sequenced after all isolated RNA was converted to cDNA. An average around 3.3 million reads came from naive, central memory and regulatory T cell samples. Some clones are missing from TCRdb's copy, which holds only in-frame ones; the method was immunoSEQ multiplex PCR. Of about 620,000 clones listed, around a sixth are singletons. The sample is drawn from a study of beta chain features in type 1 diabetes. Study results and caveats: In every one of the four CD4+ subsets, TCRB CDR3s were moderately but significantly shorter in Type 1 diabetes patients.

The clonotype originates from a young man in good health. The chain carries TRBV28 and TRBJ2-2; D may match TRBD1 or TRBD2 (6 bases each). The sample was naive CD4+ T cells from blood. The CDR3 DNA reads TGTGCCAGCAGTTTATATCGGGGGCCCGGGGAGCTGTTTTTT. Amino acids: CASSLYRGPGELFF.